This is a list of T cell receptor beta chains from one sample in a study of cytomegalovirus exposure and HLA in healthy donors. This table comes from immunoSEQ multiplex PCR, and its TCRdb copy is limited to in-frame clones, with some not included. The data show about 110,000 clones, about 61% seen once. The sample taken for sequencing was PBMCs. The receptors derive from a woman aged 25-40 years in good health and CMV-seronegative. The CDR3 runs from the conserved cysteine through the conserved F or W. D genes are given only for firm matches. Clone size appears in some rows only: once, few, many, or a class for an expanded clone.

clone size: NA
V gene: TRBV5-6
J gene: TRBJ1-3
D gene: TRBD1
CDR3 DNA: TGTGCCAGCAGCTTGTTCGACAGGGCGGGAAACACCATATATTTT
CDR3 protein: CASSLFDRAGNTIYF

clone size: NA
V gene: TRBV6-4
J gene: TRBJ2-3
D gene: NA
CDR3 DNA: TGTGCCAGCAGCCGAGAGACTAGCACAGATACGCAGTATTTT
CDR3 protein: CASSRETSTDTQYF

clone size: few
V gene: TRBV27
J gene: TRBJ2-2
D gene: NA
CDR3 DNA: TGTGCCAGCAGTTTATTGCCCCAGGGCCCCGGGGAGCTGTTTTTT
CDR3 protein: CASSLLPQGPGELFF

clone size: NA
V gene: TRBV7-3
J gene: TRBJ2-1
D gene: NA
CDR3 DNA: TGTGCCAGCAGCTTAGCGACAGCAGCTTCCTACAATGAGCAGTTCTTC
CDR3 protein: CASSLATAASYNEQFF

clone size: NA
V gene: TRBV28
J gene: TRBJ1-2
D gene: TRBD1
CDR3 DNA: TGTGCCAGCAGACAGGGGGGAGGTGGCTACACCTTC
CDR3 protein: CASRQGGGGYTF

clone size: few
V gene: TRBV2
J gene: TRBJ1-1
D gene: NA
CDR3 DNA: TGTGCCAGCAGTGACGTTACAGGGCTTAACACTGAAGCTTTCTTT
CDR3 protein: CASSDVTGLNTEAFF

clone size: NA
V gene: TRBV19
J gene: TRBJ2-1
D gene: TRBD2
CDR3 DNA: TGTGCCAGTAGTATAGGGTTAGCGGGAGGGGATGAGCAGTTCTTC
CDR3 protein: CASSIGLAGGDEQFF

clone size: NA
V gene: TRBV5-1
J gene: TRBJ2-7
D gene: TRBD2
CDR3 DNA: TGCGCCAGCAGCTTGGCGACTAGCGGGAGGGCCTACGAGCAGTACTTC
CDR3 protein: CASSLATSGRAYEQYF

clone size: NA
V gene: TRBV4-1
J gene: TRBJ2-1
D gene: TRBD2
CDR3 DNA: TGCGCCAGCAGCCAAGAAAGGGTTACTAGCGGGAGGTCGATATACAATGAGCAGTTCTTC
CDR3 protein: CASSQERVTSGRSIYNEQFF

clone size: NA
V gene: TRBV7-9
J gene: TRBJ2-1
D gene: TRBD2
CDR3 DNA: TGTGCCAGCAGCCCACGCTTACGACTAGCGGGAGGAACCTACAATGAGCAGTTCTTC
CDR3 protein: CASSPRLRLAGGTYNEQFF

clone size: NA
V gene: TRBV13
J gene: TRBJ2-7
D gene: TRBD1
CDR3 DNA: TGTGCCAGCAGCCCGACAGGGGGATCCTACGAGCAGTACTTC
CDR3 protein: CASSPTGGSYEQYF

clone size: NA
V gene: TRBV27
J gene: TRBJ1-2
D gene: TRBD1
CDR3 DNA: TGTGCCAGCAGTTTATCGACAGGGGGCAACTATGGCTACACCTTC
CDR3 protein: CASSLSTGGNYGYTF

clone size: NA
V gene: TRBV28
J gene: TRBJ2-7
D gene: NA
CDR3 DNA: TGTGCCAGCAGTAACAGGGTCCCCTACGAGCAGTACTTC
CDR3 protein: CASSNRVPYEQYF

clone size: NA
V gene: TRBV30
J gene: TRBJ2-1
D gene: NA
CDR3 DNA: TGTGCCTGGAGTGTACCGAGCGGTTACAATGAGCAGTTCTTC
CDR3 protein: CAWSVPSGYNEQFF

clone size: NA
V gene: TRBV4-1
J gene: TRBJ2-7
D gene: TRBD2
CDR3 DNA: TGCGCCAGCAGCCAAGAGCTGGCTAGCGGCTACGAGCAGTACTTC
CDR3 protein: CASSQELASGYEQYF

clone size: NA
V gene: TRBV6-6
J gene: TRBJ2-5
D gene: NA
CDR3 DNA: TGTGCCAGCAGTTACCTCGATACCCAGCAAGAGACCCAGTACTTC
CDR3 protein: CASSYLDTQQETQYF

clone size: NA
V gene: TRBV7-2
J gene: TRBJ2-3
D gene: TRBD2
CDR3 DNA: TGTGCCAGCAGCCATAGCGGGAGCCTGCGGGATACGCAGTATTTT
CDR3 protein: CASSHSGSLRDTQYF

clone size: NA
V gene: TRBV6-6
J gene: TRBJ2-3
D gene: NA
CDR3 DNA: TGTGCCAGCAGTTACTCGTATAGCACAGATACGCAGTATTTT
CDR3 protein: CASSYSYSTDTQYF

clone size: NA
V gene: TRBV11-2
J gene: TRBJ2-7
D gene: TRBD1
CDR3 DNA: TGTGCCAGCAGCCGGGACAGGGGAATTGGTGAGCAGTACTTC
CDR3 protein: CASSRDRGIGEQYF

clone size: NA
V gene: TRBV28
J gene: TRBJ2-3
D gene: NA
CDR3 DNA: TGTGCCAGCAGTCTCCCAAGGGGTGCGGGCACAGATACGCAGTATTTT
CDR3 protein: CASSLPRGAGTDTQYF

clone size: few
V gene: TRBV5-1
J gene: TRBJ2-5
D gene: TRBD2
CDR3 DNA: TGCGCCAGCAGCTATACTAGCGGGGGGAACCAAGAGACCCAGTACTTC
CDR3 protein: CASSYTSGGNQETQYF

clone size: NA
V gene: TRBV2
J gene: TRBJ2-2
D gene: NA
CDR3 DNA: TGTGCCAGCAGCCCTATGGGACTCTTGAACACCGGGGAGCTGTTTTTT
CDR3 protein: CASSPMGLLNTGELFF

clone size: NA
V gene: TRBV6-1
J gene: TRBJ1-6
D gene: NA
CDR3 DNA: TGTGCCAGCACCCCACGGGGCTATAATTCACCCCTCCACTTT
CDR3 protein: CASTPRGYNSPLHF

clone size: NA
V gene: TRBV18
J gene: TRBJ1-3
D gene: NA
CDR3 DNA: TGTGCCAGCTCACCACCGGCTGGCTCTGGAAACACCATATATTTT
CDR3 protein: CASSPPAGSGNTIYF

clone size: NA
V gene: TRBV7-9
J gene: TRBJ2-4
D gene: NA
CDR3 DNA: TGTGCCAGCAGCTTAGTCATACCGGGACTCCCAAAAAACATTCAGTACTTC
CDR3 protein: CASSLVIPGLPKNIQYF

clone size: NA
V gene: TRBV29-1
J gene: TRBJ2-7
D gene: TRBD2
CDR3 DNA: TGCAGCGTGAACAGACTAGCGGGAGAGTACGAGCAGTACTTC
CDR3 protein: CSVNRLAGEYEQYF

clone size: NA
V gene: TRBV28
J gene: TRBJ2-4
D gene: NA
CDR3 DNA: TGTGCCAGCAGTCACCCCAGGGTAAACATTCAGTACTTC
CDR3 protein: CASSHPRVNIQYF

clone size: NA
V gene: TRBV19
J gene: TRBJ2-7
D gene: NA
CDR3 DNA: TGTGCCAGTAGTATCTCGGGGGTGGATATTTCCTACGAGCAGTACTTC
CDR3 protein: CASSISGVDISYEQYF

clone size: NA
V gene: TRBV28
J gene: TRBJ1-2
D gene: TRBD1
CDR3 DNA: TGTGCCAGCAGTATGCAGGGGGCGGGGGGCTACACCTTC
CDR3 protein: CASSMQGAGGYTF

clone size: NA
V gene: TRBV30
J gene: TRBJ2-4
D gene: NA
CDR3 DNA: TGTGCCTGGAGAGCAGGCACCTTAGCCAAAAACATTCAGTACTTC
CDR3 protein: CAWRAGTLAKNIQYF

clone size: once
V gene: TRBV7-9
J gene: TRBJ1-1
D gene: TRBD1
CDR3 DNA: TGTGCCAGCAGCTCGCGGACAGGGGAGGGGACTGAAGCTTTCTTT
CDR3 protein: CASSSRTGEGTEAFF

clone size: many
V gene: TRBV15
J gene: TRBJ2-2
D gene: NA
CDR3 DNA: TGTGCCACCAGCAGAGATGGGCGGGACACCGGGGAGCTGTTTTTT
CDR3 protein: CATSRDGRDTGELFF

clone size: few
V gene: TRBV9
J gene: TRBJ2-7
D gene: TRBD1
CDR3 DNA: TGTGCCAGCAGCGTAGGGGGACAGAGTGAGATTCTTGGGGAGCAGTACTTC
CDR3 protein: CASSVGGQSEILGEQYF

clone size: few
V gene: TRBV9
J gene: TRBJ2-2
D gene: NA
CDR3 DNA: TGTGCCAGCAAAGGAGTAGCCGGGGAGCTGTTTTTT
CDR3 protein: CASKGVAGELFF

clone size: NA
V gene: TRBV9
J gene: TRBJ1-2
D gene: NA
CDR3 DNA: TGTGCCAGCAGCACAGGGTTGGGAAACTATGGCTACACCTTC
CDR3 protein: CASSTGLGNYGYTF

clone size: once
V gene: TRBV28
J gene: TRBJ2-7
D gene: TRBD2
CDR3 DNA: TGTGCCAGCAGTTTATTGCCGGGACTAGCGGGAGACTACGAGCAGTACTTC
CDR3 protein: CASSLLPGLAGDYEQYF

clone size: NA
V gene: TRBV19
J gene: TRBJ2-2
D gene: NA
CDR3 DNA: TGTGCCAGTAGTATAGGTCGGGGTCAGGCCGGTACGACCGGGGAGCTGTTTTTT
CDR3 protein: CASSIGRGQAGTTGELFF

clone size: NA
V gene: TRBV7-9
J gene: TRBJ1-4
D gene: NA
CDR3 DNA: TGTGCCAGCAGCTTACCACAGATCAATGAAAAACTGTTTTTT
CDR3 protein: CASSLPQINEKLFF

clone size: few
V gene: TRBV30
J gene: TRBJ2-7
D gene: NA
CDR3 DNA: TGTGCCTGTTGGGGGCCGGCGTACGAGCAGTACTTC
CDR3 protein: CACWGPAYEQYF

clone size: few
V gene: TRBV5-1
J gene: TRBJ2-2
D gene: TRBD1
CDR3 DNA: TGCGCCAGCAGCAAACAGGGGACAGCCGGGGAGCTGTTTTTT
CDR3 protein: CASSKQGTAGELFF

clone size: NA
V gene: TRBV5-6
J gene: TRBJ1-2
D gene: TRBD1
CDR3 DNA: TGTGCCAGCAGCCGAAGGGGGCGCGGGGACTATGGCTACACCTTC
CDR3 protein: CASSRRGRGDYGYTF

clone size: NA
V gene: TRBV9
J gene: TRBJ2-1
D gene: NA
CDR3 DNA: TGTGCCAGCAGCCCCGGACGGGATCTCAATGAGCAGTTCTTC
CDR3 protein: CASSPGRDLNEQFF

clone size: NA
V gene: TRBV19
J gene: TRBJ2-7
D gene: NA
CDR3 DNA: TGTGCCAGTAGTCTCTCTAGTGTCAACTCCTACGAGCAGTACTTC
CDR3 protein: CASSLSSVNSYEQYF

clone size: NA
V gene: TRBV4-2
J gene: TRBJ2-7
D gene: TRBD1
CDR3 DNA: TGTGCCAGCAGCCCAGGACAGGGTCCCTCCTACGAGCAGTACTTC
CDR3 protein: CASSPGQGPSYEQYF

clone size: NA
V gene: TRBV9
J gene: TRBJ2-1
D gene: TRBD2
CDR3 DNA: TGTGCCAGCAGCTCGACCATAGGGCTAGCGGGAGGGGATGAGCAGTTCTTC
CDR3 protein: CASSSTIGLAGGDEQFF

clone size: NA
V gene: TRBV6-1
J gene: TRBJ2-7
D gene: NA
CDR3 DNA: TGTGCCAGCATTCTGACAGGGAGGTCCTACGAGCAGTACTTC
CDR3 protein: CASILTGRSYEQYF

clone size: NA
V gene: TRBV6-1
J gene: TRBJ1-2
D gene: TRBD1
CDR3 DNA: TGTGCCAGCAGTCCGGGACAGGCCCATGGCTACACCTTC
CDR3 protein: CASSPGQAHGYTF

clone size: NA
V gene: TRBV2
J gene: TRBJ1-1
D gene: NA
CDR3 DNA: TGTGCCAGCAGCCCCCTAGGAGCTTTCTTT
CDR3 protein: CASSPLGAFF

clone size: NA
V gene: TRBV7-6
J gene: TRBJ1-1
D gene: NA
CDR3 DNA: TGTGCCAGCAGTAGGGGCGGCACTGAAGCTTTCTTT
CDR3 protein: CASSRGGTEAFF

clone size: NA
V gene: TRBV28
J gene: TRBJ2-7
D gene: TRBD1
CDR3 DNA: TGTGCCAGCAGGACGGGCTCGGGACAGGGTTTCTACGAGCAGTACTTC
CDR3 protein: CASRTGSGQGFYEQYF

clone size: NA
V gene: TRBV2
J gene: TRBJ2-1
D gene: NA
CDR3 DNA: TGTGCCAGCAGTGTGGAAAACGGGGAGCAGTTCTTC
CDR3 protein: CASSVENGEQFF

clone size: NA
V gene: TRBV9
J gene: TRBJ1-2
D gene: NA
CDR3 DNA: TGTGCCAGCAGTCTCAGGGGCCTGGCGCGTGGCTACACCTTC
CDR3 protein: CASSLRGLARGYTF

clone size: NA
V gene: TRBV5-6
J gene: TRBJ2-1
D gene: NA
CDR3 DNA: TGTGCCAGCAGCTTGTCCGGACAGTACTACAATGAGCAGTTCTTC
CDR3 protein: CASSLSGQYYNEQFF

clone size: NA
V gene: TRBV13
J gene: TRBJ1-3
D gene: NA
CDR3 DNA: TGTGCCAGCAGCTTAGGCCTTGCGGACACTGGAAACACCATATATTTT
CDR3 protein: CASSLGLADTGNTIYF

clone size: NA
V gene: TRBV4-1
J gene: TRBJ1-2
D gene: TRBD1
CDR3 DNA: TGCGCCAGCAGCGTCATCGCCGGACAGGGGAACTATGGCTACACCTTC
CDR3 protein: CASSVIAGQGNYGYTF